The rows below give T cell receptor beta chains drawn from one sample of a study of blood T cell repertoires in COVID-19. The table came from immunoSEQ multiplex PCR; TCRdb's copy has only in-frame clones and leaves some out. The data hold approximately 200,000 clones, with 85% observed a single time. Specimen: PBMCs or T cells enriched from blood (not recorded which). The receptors were gathered from a man aged 40-49 years who had recovered from COVID-19. The CDR3 runs from the conserved cysteine through the conserved F or W. A D gene is named only where the DNA matches it firmly. Size is stated for part of the rows, as once, few or many counts, or as a class when the clone is expanded.

d_gene: TRBD1; v_gene: TRBV3-1/TRBV3-2; j_gene: TRBJ2-1; abundance: -; CDR3nt: TGTGCCAGCAGCCACACACCGGCGCGGACAGGGAGTGGGGGGAATGAGCAGTTCTTC; CDR3aa: CASSHTPARTGSGGNEQFF
d_gene: -; v_gene: TRBV3-1/TRBV3-2; j_gene: TRBJ2-3; abundance: -; CDR3nt: TGTGCCAGCAGCCGCAATACAGGGCCCATCAGCACAGATACGCAGTATTTT; CDR3aa: CASSRNTGPISTDTQYF
d_gene: TRBD2; v_gene: TRBV11-3; j_gene: TRBJ2-1; abundance: -; CDR3nt: TGTGCCAGCAGCTTAGATAATTCGGGACTAGAACGCCTTGAGCAGTTCTTC; CDR3aa: CASSLDNSGLERLEQFF
d_gene: -; v_gene: TRBV7-2; j_gene: TRBJ2-2; abundance: -; CDR3nt: TGTGCCAGCAGCCTTCAGGGAGGGGGGAACACCGGGGAGCTGTTTTTT; CDR3aa: CASSLQGGGNTGELFF
d_gene: TRBD1; v_gene: TRBV6-5; j_gene: TRBJ2-1; abundance: -; CDR3nt: TGTGCCAGCAGAACGGGACAGAGCTCCTACAATGAGCAGTTCTTC; CDR3aa: CASRTGQSSYNEQFF
d_gene: -; v_gene: TRBV6-1; j_gene: TRBJ2-1; abundance: -; CDR3nt: TGTGCCAGCAGTGAAGGGACTCCAACCCCCGACAATGAGCAGTTCTTC; CDR3aa: CASSEGTPTPDNEQFF
d_gene: TRBD1; v_gene: TRBV7-9; j_gene: TRBJ1-6; abundance: -; CDR3nt: TGTGCCAGCAGCTTTGGGGGACAGGGGGCTTCACCCCTCCACTTT; CDR3aa: CASSFGGQGASPLHF
d_gene: TRBD1; v_gene: TRBV29-1; j_gene: TRBJ2-7; abundance: -; CDR3nt: TGCAGCGCGCGCTTAGCCGGGACAGGACGCCAAAAGGAGTACTTC; CDR3aa: CSARLAGTGRQKEYF
d_gene: TRBD2; v_gene: TRBV18; j_gene: TRBJ2-3; abundance: -; CDR3nt: TGTGCCAGCTCACCGCTAGCGGGAACCACAGATACGCAGTATTTT; CDR3aa: CASSPLAGTTDTQYF
d_gene: -; v_gene: TRBV27; j_gene: TRBJ1-4; abundance: -; CDR3nt: TGTGCCAGCAGCCCTAACCGTATTGAAAAACTGTTTTTT; CDR3aa: CASSPNRIEKLFF
d_gene: -; v_gene: TRBV2; j_gene: TRBJ2-2; abundance: -; CDR3nt: TGTGCCAGCAGTGGAGGGCCCTCCGGGGAGCTGTTTTTT; CDR3aa: CASSGGPSGELFF
d_gene: TRBD2; v_gene: TRBV18; j_gene: TRBJ2-6; abundance: -; CDR3nt: TGTGCCAGCTCACCGACTAGCGGGGGCCCTGGGGCCAACGTCCTGACTTTC; CDR3aa: CASSPTSGGPGANVLTF
d_gene: -; v_gene: TRBV13; j_gene: TRBJ1-2; abundance: -; CDR3nt: TGTGCCAGCACCGAGGGGGAGAAAGCGAACTATGGCTACACCTTC; CDR3aa: CASTEGEKANYGYTF
d_gene: -; v_gene: TRBV5-4; j_gene: TRBJ2-3; abundance: few; CDR3nt: TGTGCCAGCAGCGGGGGGAACTTCGGTAGGGATACGCAGTATTTT; CDR3aa: CASSGGNFGRDTQYF
d_gene: -; v_gene: TRBV19; j_gene: TRBJ2-7; abundance: -; CDR3nt: TGTGCCAGTAGAACCCAAGGGGCTCCCTACGAGCAGTACTTC; CDR3aa: CASRTQGAPYEQYF
d_gene: -; v_gene: TRBV18; j_gene: TRBJ1-2; abundance: -; CDR3nt: TGTGCCAGCTCACCACGTGAGGGAGGCGGCGGCTACACCTTC; CDR3aa: CASSPREGGGGYTF
d_gene: TRBD1; v_gene: TRBV4-1; j_gene: TRBJ1-2; abundance: -; CDR3nt: TGCGCCAGCAGCCAAACTAACAGGGGGCTGGGCTACACCTTC; CDR3aa: CASSQTNRGLGYTF
d_gene: -; v_gene: TRBV19; j_gene: TRBJ2-5; abundance: -; CDR3nt: TGTGCCAGTAATGAACCCGGCGGCCAAGAGACCCAGTACTTC; CDR3aa: CASNEPGGQETQYF
d_gene: TRBD1; v_gene: TRBV4-3; j_gene: TRBJ2-7; abundance: -; CDR3nt: TGCGCCAGCAGCCAACGGACAGGGGCCTACGAGCAGTACTTC; CDR3aa: CASSQRTGAYEQYF
d_gene: -; v_gene: TRBV29-1; j_gene: TRBJ1-2; abundance: -; CDR3nt: TGCAGCGCGCGGACACCGTCCTATGGCTACACCTTC; CDR3aa: CSARTPSYGYTF
d_gene: -; v_gene: TRBV5-1; j_gene: TRBJ1-2; abundance: once; CDR3nt: TGCGCCAGCAGCTTAGCTAGTGGTGGCTACACCTTC; CDR3aa: CASSLASGGYTF
d_gene: TRBD2; v_gene: TRBV3-1/TRBV3-2; j_gene: TRBJ2-3; abundance: once; CDR3nt: TGTGCCAGCAGCCAAGGCCTAGCGGGAGTAGATACGCAGTATTTT; CDR3aa: CASSQGLAGVDTQYF
d_gene: TRBD2; v_gene: TRBV27; j_gene: TRBJ2-7; abundance: once; CDR3nt: TGTGCCAGCAGTTCCGGGCTAGCGGGAGAGTACTTC; CDR3aa: CASSSGLAGEYF
d_gene: -; v_gene: TRBV18; j_gene: TRBJ2-2; abundance: few; CDR3nt: TGTGCCAGCTCACCACCTAATTACAACCGGGACACCGGGGAGCTGTTTTTT; CDR3aa: CASSPPNYNRDTGELFF
d_gene: TRBD1; v_gene: TRBV15; j_gene: TRBJ2-2; abundance: -; CDR3nt: TGTGCCACCAGCGACGGGACAGTAAACACCGGGGAGCTGTTTTTT; CDR3aa: CATSDGTVNTGELFF
d_gene: -; v_gene: TRBV6-5; j_gene: TRBJ2-7; abundance: -; CDR3nt: TGTGCCAGCAGTCCCACGAGGGTTAAATACTACGAGCAGTACTTC; CDR3aa: CASSPTRVKYYEQYF
d_gene: TRBD2; v_gene: TRBV7-8; j_gene: TRBJ2-1; abundance: -; CDR3nt: TGTGCCAGCAGCTTAGTAGGGACTAGCGCCTACAATGAGCAGTTCTTC; CDR3aa: CASSLVGTSAYNEQFF
d_gene: -; v_gene: TRBV7-3; j_gene: TRBJ2-2; abundance: -; CDR3nt: TGTGCCAGCAGCTTAAGTACGAACACCGGGGAGCTGTTTTTT; CDR3aa: CASSLSTNTGELFF
d_gene: TRBD1; v_gene: TRBV6-1; j_gene: TRBJ1-2; abundance: -; CDR3nt: TGTGCCAGCAGTGAGGACAGGGGTGGCTATGGCTACACCTTC; CDR3aa: CASSEDRGGYGYTF
d_gene: TRBD1; v_gene: TRBV29-1; j_gene: TRBJ2-1; abundance: -; CDR3nt: TGCAGCGTTATAGAGACAGGGTCCTACAATGAGCAGTTCTTC; CDR3aa: CSVIETGSYNEQFF
d_gene: TRBD1; v_gene: TRBV19; j_gene: TRBJ1-2; abundance: once; CDR3nt: TGTGCCAGTAAAACAGGGGGCGAAGGTACTGGCTACACCTTC; CDR3aa: CASKTGGEGTGYTF
d_gene: TRBD1; v_gene: TRBV7-9; j_gene: TRBJ1-5; abundance: -; CDR3nt: TGTGCCAGCAGCTCATCGGACAGGAGCAATCAGCCCCAGCATTTT; CDR3aa: CASSSSDRSNQPQHF
d_gene: -; v_gene: TRBV30; j_gene: TRBJ1-2; abundance: -; CDR3nt: TGTGCCTGGACCCGGGGGGAGTATCGGTATGGCTACACCTTC; CDR3aa: CAWTRGEYRYGYTF
d_gene: -; v_gene: TRBV2; j_gene: TRBJ1-5; abundance: few; CDR3nt: TGTGCCAGCAGTGGGGACATAAATCAGCCCCAGCATTTT; CDR3aa: CASSGDINQPQHF
d_gene: -; v_gene: TRBV6-5; j_gene: TRBJ2-7; abundance: -; CDR3nt: TGTGCCAGCAGTTCAACGGAGGGCCCCTACGAGCAGTACTTC; CDR3aa: CASSSTEGPYEQYF
d_gene: TRBD2; v_gene: TRBV5-4; j_gene: TRBJ2-1; abundance: -; CDR3nt: TGTGCCAGCAGCATGTACCGGGGACTAGCGGGAGGTCTTGAGCAGTTCTTC; CDR3aa: CASSMYRGLAGGLEQFF
d_gene: -; v_gene: TRBV10-3; j_gene: TRBJ1-2; abundance: -; CDR3nt: TGTGCCATCAGTGAGTCGTTTGGGGGGTCCTATGGCTACACCTTC; CDR3aa: CAISESFGGSYGYTF
d_gene: -; v_gene: TRBV4-1; j_gene: TRBJ2-3; abundance: -; CDR3nt: TGCGCCAGCAGCCCGAGGGGCGGGAGCAGGGGAGATACGCAGTATTTT; CDR3aa: CASSPRGGSRGDTQYF
d_gene: TRBD2; v_gene: TRBV19; j_gene: TRBJ2-7; abundance: -; CDR3nt: TGTGCCAGTAGTGGGGCCCGGGGAGCGGGAGACTCGTACGAGCAGTACTTC; CDR3aa: CASSGARGAGDSYEQYF
d_gene: -; v_gene: TRBV4-1; j_gene: TRBJ2-7; abundance: -; CDR3nt: TGCGCCAGCAGCCGTTTCCGGGAAAGCGAGCAGTACTTC; CDR3aa: CASSRFRESEQYF